This TCR beta chain is from a study of shared clonotypes between healthy human individuals. Clones were sequenced by immunoSEQ multiplex PCR, and TCRdb holds only the in-frame ones, with some missing. Of some 2 million clones in the sample, about 95% were seen once. Naivety among CD8 cells was defined by CD45RO negativity and positive CCR7 selection, thereby excluding terminally differentiated effector memory CD45RA+ cells. Each sample came from a Caucasian adult donor living in Nashville, Tennessee. Whole-study results and caveats: Large depth notwithstanding, sorted-subset sequencing proved incomplete by rarefaction. Sequencing depth was predicted to influence how clonotypes are shared among donors. Sampling used blood alone; tissue repertoires probably differ.

The CDR3 consists of 10 residues. V was trimmed by 2 bases and J by 6 bases, leaving 4 bases between them. Germline V gene lookup returns CDR1 SQVTM and CDR2 ANQGSEA. This clone was recorded only once. The antigen remains unidentified. Other DNA sequences within the sample encode an identical CDR3. Material for sequencing was naive CD8+ T cells sorted from blood. This TCR was recovered from a man aged 18 to 35 in good health. The chain recombines TRBV29-1 with TRBJ1-2; no definite D call. The CDR3 sequence is CSVESNGYTF. As DNA, the CDR3 is TGCAGCGTTGAATCCAATGGCTACACCTTC.